This TCR beta chain was observed in a study of blood T cell repertoires in COVID-19. Study background: Samples of COVID-19 (acute and convalescent) were obtained from the United States, Italy and Spain.

This CDR3 is 13 amino acids long. Germline V lookup: CDR1 SQVTM, CDR2 ANQGSEA. J lost 6 bases, V lost 6 bases, and 8 bases had no gene match. Study processing details: Estimates of nucleated cell counts were drawn from the amplification of reference gene primers. Only in-frame clones appear in the TCRdb table, and some are missing; sequencing was by immunoSEQ multiplex PCR. That table is the source of V, J and clone size, and D and trimming were worked out from the DNA. This table holds some 80,000 clones, 85% found once. In Seattle, patients joined the study during active infection and were tracked longitudinally.

The chain uses TRBV29-1 and TRBJ2-3; 8 positions agree with TRBD1. The receptor's source is a man aged 50 to 59 with COVID-19, enrolled during active disease. The sequenced sample consisted of peripheral blood. CDR3 residues: CSVVRTGRDTQYF. CDR3 DNA: TGCAGCGTCGTCCGGACAGGGAGGGATACGCAGTATTTT.